These 7 T cell receptor beta chains share one sample of origin, sequenced in a study of T cells in Graves' hyperthyroidism and ophthalmopathy. Amplification of TCR beta CDR3 regions used RNA as the template. The primer set for the first-round RT-PCR of the TCR CDR3 was HTBI. MiXCR was run by TCRdb on the multiplex PCR reads, yielding one entry per CDR3 protein. The sample lists under 400,000 distinct CDR3 sequences, 15% occurring once. Sequenced sample: blood. Source of these receptors: a woman in her sixties or seventies with Graves' ophthalmopathy.

The CDR3 region is CASSYRQSSYEQYF. For the CDR3, the DNA is TGTGCCAGCAGTTACCGACAGAGCTCCTACGAGCAGTACTTC. The chain has TRBV6-6 and TRBJ2-7, with D perhaps matching TRBD1 (5 bases). Germline assignment: CDR1 MNHNY and CDR2 SVGAGI (reference sequence). The V and J ends lost 2 bases and 0 bases respectively, with 8 bases between them. The CDR3 has 14 amino acids.

This clonotype was observed a few times. CDR3 amino acids: CASSYGDTKNIQYF. The CDR3 DNA follows: TGTGCCAGCAGTTACGGGGACACCAAAAACATTCAGTACTTC. This chain links TRBV6-5 with TRBJ2-4; weak D call: TRBD1 (6 bases). The V gene's germline CDR1 is MNHEY and CDR2 SVGAGI. There are 14 residues in the CDR3. Between the trimmed V and J ends, which lost 2 bases and 2 bases, there was a span of 7 bases.

The rearrangement links TRBV6-1 to TRBJ1-1; 8 nucleotides line up with TRBD1. Germline V CDR1 and CDR2: MNHNS, SASEGT. V lost 7 bases and J lost 4; bases outside the gene matches: 8. The CDR3 is made up of 14 amino acids. Written as DNA, the CDR3 is TGTGCCAGCACCCCAACACAGGGGGGCACTGAAGCTTTCTTT. Encoded protein: CASTPTQGGTEAFF.

This chain joins TRBV6-1 and TRBJ1-4; 10 nucleotides line up with TRBD1. CDR1 and CDR2 (germline): MNHNS, SASEGT. The CDR3 contains 15 residues. The J segment lost 10 bases and the V segment lost 7 bases, leaving 12 bases of the junction unmatched. Here the CDR3 reads CASTNGGTGEAKLFF. CDR3 coding DNA: TGTGCCAGCACAAACGGAGGGACAGGGGAGGCAAAACTGTTTTTT.

This clonotype has ten or more counts. J is TRBJ1-5 and V is TRBV2; 8 bases agree with TRBD1. The junction had 3 bases not matched to a gene; V was cut back by 2 bases and J by 3 bases. The CDR3 has 15 amino acids. Germline V gives CDR1 SNHLY, CDR2 FYNNEI. CDR3 coding DNA: TGTGCCAGCAGTGAACAGGGGGCTTTCAATCAGCCCCAGCATTTT. The encoded protein is CASSEQGAFNQPQHF.

The gene calls are TRBV15 and TRBJ1-5; D is perhaps TRBD1 (5 bases). Trimming cost V 3 bases and J 1 base, with 16 bases left between them. The CDR3 consists of 17 residues. CDR1 is LNHNV, CDR2 YYDKDF, per germline (reference sequence). CDR3 sequence (DNA): TGTGCCACCAGCAGTATAGTGAGGGGAAGGAGCAATCAGCCCCAGCATTTT. The encoded protein is CATSSIVRGRSNQPQHF.

This clonotype occurred many times. The chain links TRBV11-2 to TRBJ2-1, with a tentative D call TRBD1 (6 bases). The CDR3 has 11 residues. The germline V and J ends were trimmed by 5 bases and 10 bases, with 9 bases remaining between them. Germline CDR1 reads SGHAT; CDR2 reads FQNNGV. Here the CDR3 DNA reads TGTGCCAGCAGCCTTGGGACAGAGCAGTTCTTC. This gives the protein CASSLGTEQFF.